These 11 T cell receptor beta chains share one sample of origin, sequenced in a study of blood T cell repertoires in COVID-19. TCRdb's copy holds only in-frame clones and misses some; the assay was immunoSEQ multiplex PCR. The profile shows over 150,000 clones, roughly 90% of them singletons. Material for sequencing was peripheral blood. These receptor sequences come from a woman aged 55-75 years who had recovered from COVID-19.

The chain links TRBV7-2 to TRBJ1-6, with D perhaps matching TRBD1 (5 bases). The ends were cut back, 2 bases at V and 5 bases at J, with 10 bases in the middle. The length of the CDR3 is 15 residues. The V gene's germline CDR1 is SGHTA and CDR2 FQGNSA. The CDR3 reads CASSLPGGNNSPLHF. The CDR3 bases are TGTGCCAGCAGCTTACCGGGGGGAAATAATTCACCCCTCCACTTT.

J is TRBJ2-1 and V is TRBV4-2, with 7 bases aligning to TRBD2. Germline V CDR1 and CDR2: LGHNA, YNFKEQ. The junction had 7 bases not matched to a gene; V was cut back by 5 bases and J by 9 bases. The CDR3 is 13 residues long. This CDR3 is CASSGLVSGEQFF. CDR3 nucleotide sequence: TGTGCCAGCAGCGGACTAGTATCGGGTGAGCAGTTCTTC.

The table lists this clone with a count of one. The CDR3: CASSSAGGSNSPLHF. The CDR3 DNA reads as TGTGCCAGCTCAAGTGCAGGGGGGTCCAATTCACCCCTCCACTTT. The chain links TRBV18 to TRBJ1-6, with 7 bases matching TRBD1. Looked up from germline, CDR1 is KGHSH and CDR2 is LQKENI. J lost 7 bases, V lost 5 bases, and 8 bases had no gene match. CDR3 length equals 15 residues.

The CDR3 region is CASNGTGEWEKLFF. The CDR3, as DNA: TGTGCCAGCAACGGGACAGGGGAGTGGGAAAAACTGTTTTTT. This chain connects TRBV28 to TRBJ1-4; 10 nucleotides align to TRBD1. V was pared by 7 bases and J by 8 bases, with 7 bases of the junction left unmatched. The CDR3 covers 14 residues. Germline CDR1 MDHEN, CDR2 SYDVKM.

The V call is TRBV4-2, the J call TRBJ1-3; D call uncertain. V was trimmed by 0 bases and J by 4 bases, leaving 10 bases between them. This CDR3 contains 15 residues. Germline values: CDR1 LGHNA, CDR2 YNFKEQ. The CDR3 nucleotides are TGTGCCAGCAGCCAAGATCTTTCTAGAGGAAACACCATATATTTT. Its protein product is CASSQDLSRGNTIYF.

The CDR3 nucleotides are TGCGCCAGCAGCCTAAGGACTACAATCAATGAGCAGTTCTTC. This codes for CASSLRTTINEQFF. The chain combines TRBV5-1 with TRBJ2-1, with a possible D match to TRBD2 (6 bases). CDR1 and CDR2 (germline): SGHRS, YFSETQ. The germline V and J ends were trimmed by 4 bases and 6 bases, with 14 bases remaining between them. The CDR3 length is 14 residues.

This rearrangement joins TRBV4-3 to TRBJ1-6; 9 nucleotides line up with TRBD1. The CDR3 is 16 residues long. The V gene's germline CDR1 is LGHNA and CDR2 YSLEER. The junction had 9 bases not matched to a gene; V was cut back by 2 bases and J by 10 bases. DNA for the CDR3: TGCGCCAGCAGCCAATCCTCCGGGACAGGGAGGTCACCCCTCCACTTT. It codes for CASSQSSGTGRSPLHF.

The chain employs TRBV19 and TRBJ2-5, with a weak D call TRBD1 (6 bases). V was trimmed by 0 bases and J by 5 bases, leaving 19 bases between them. CDR1 is LNHDA, CDR2 SQIVND, per germline (reference sequence). This CDR3 is built from 17 residues. The CDR3 protein is CASSIDSGTSDAETQYF. The CDR3 DNA sequence: TGTGCCAGTAGTATAGATTCCGGGACAAGCGACGCGGAGACCCAGTACTTC.

The CDR3: CASSLVDRGTDTQYF. In DNA, the CDR3 is TGTGCCAGCAGCTTGGTTGACAGGGGGACAGATACGCAGTATTTT. The chain joins TRBV5-4 to TRBJ2-3; 9 bases fit TRBD1. The CDR3 runs 15 residues. Germline loops: CDR1 SGHNT, CDR2 YYREEE (reference sequence). V was clipped by 0 bases and J by 3 bases; unmatched bases: 2.

This clone was detected only once. The chain combines TRBV27 with TRBJ1-4; no firm D call. V was cut by 8 bases and J by 7 bases, with 17 bases left in between. CDR1 is MNHEY and CDR2 is SMNVEV in the germline V gene (reference sequence). This CDR3 comprises 14 residues. CDR3 DNA sequence: TGTGCCAGCCGCCCGGGAGTCTTACGTGAAAAACTGTTTTTT. The encoded protein is CASRPGVLREKLFF.

The V and J genes are TRBV6-1 and TRBJ2-1; 9 positions match TRBD1. Germline assignment: CDR1 MNHNS and CDR2 SASEGT. The CDR3 has 17 residues. With 3 bases clipped from V and 1 base from J, the junction kept 7 bases outside the gene matches. The CDR3 protein is CASSESHGTGSYNEQFF. The CDR3 DNA sequence: TGTGCCAGCAGTGAGTCCCACGGGACAGGGTCCTACAATGAGCAGTTCTTC.